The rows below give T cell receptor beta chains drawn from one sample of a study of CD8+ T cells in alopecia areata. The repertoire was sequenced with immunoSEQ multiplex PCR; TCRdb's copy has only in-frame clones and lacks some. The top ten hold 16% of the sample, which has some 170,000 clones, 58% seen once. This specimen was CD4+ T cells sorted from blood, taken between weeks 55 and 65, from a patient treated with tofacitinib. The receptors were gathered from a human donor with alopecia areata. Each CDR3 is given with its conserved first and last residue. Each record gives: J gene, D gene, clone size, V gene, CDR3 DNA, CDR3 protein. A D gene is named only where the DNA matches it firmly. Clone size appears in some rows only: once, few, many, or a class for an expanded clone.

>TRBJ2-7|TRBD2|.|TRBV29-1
TGCAGCGTTGAGGGTAGCGGGGGGCGCTCCTACGAGCAGTACTTC
CSVEGSGGRSYEQYF
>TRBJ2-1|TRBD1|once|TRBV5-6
TGTGCCAGCAGCCCGACAGGGGGCGGGTTGAGGCCGCAGTTCTTC
CASSPTGGGLRPQFF
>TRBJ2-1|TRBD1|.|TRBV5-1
TGCGCCAGCAGCTTAGGGACAGGGTACAATGAGCAGTTCTTC
CASSLGTGYNEQFF
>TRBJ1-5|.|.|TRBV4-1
TGCGCCAGCAGCCAAGGACAGCCTAATCAGCCCCAGCATTTT
CASSQGQPNQPQHF
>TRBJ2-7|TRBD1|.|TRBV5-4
TGTGCCAGCAGCTTGGTTGCAGGGGGAACCTACGAGCAGTACTTC
CASSLVAGGTYEQYF
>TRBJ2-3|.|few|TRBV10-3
TGTGCCATCAGTGAGTCCCGTGGTCTGGATACGCAGTATTTT
CAISESRGLDTQYF
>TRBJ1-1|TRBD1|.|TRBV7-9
TGTGCCAGCAGCTTTGGACAGGACACTGAAGCTTTCTTT
CASSFGQDTEAFF
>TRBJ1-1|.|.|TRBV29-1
TGCAGCGTTGAACTAGCTAGGCTGAACACTGAAGCTTTCTTT
CSVELARLNTEAFF
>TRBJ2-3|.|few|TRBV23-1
TGCGCCAACCTAATACGGGACACTCGTTGCACAGATACGCAGTATTTT
CANLIRDTRCTDTQYF
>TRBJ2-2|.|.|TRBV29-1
TGCAGCGTTGGGGGGGTACCAAACACCTTCACCGGGGAGCTGTTTTTT
CSVGGVPNTFTGELFF
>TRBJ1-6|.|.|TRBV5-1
TGCGCCAGCAGCCTCGCCGGGGGTCAATATTCACCCCTCCACTTT
CASSLAGGQYSPLHF
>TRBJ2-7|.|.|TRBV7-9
TGTGCCAGCAGCTTAGACCAAATGGCGTCGAGAGCCTACGAGCAGTACTTC
CASSLDQMASRAYEQYF
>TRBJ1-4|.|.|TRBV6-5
TGTGCCAGCAGTTACTCTCATAATGAAAAACTGTTTTTT
CASSYSHNEKLFF
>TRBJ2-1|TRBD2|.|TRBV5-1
TGCGCCAGCAGCTTGACAGCGGGGGGCCTGGCGGTGGAGCAGTTCTTC
CASSLTAGGLAVEQFF
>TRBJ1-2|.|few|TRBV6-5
TGTGCCAGCAGTTACCGGTCAGGCAATGGCTACACCTTC
CASSYRSGNGYTF
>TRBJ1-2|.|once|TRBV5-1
TGCGCCAGCAGCGTTGGAGGTTCTGGCTACACCTTC
CASSVGGSGYTF
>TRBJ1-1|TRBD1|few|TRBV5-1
TGCGCCAGCAGCTCCGGACAGGGGGTAGTGAACACTGAAGCTTTCTTT
CASSSGQGVVNTEAFF
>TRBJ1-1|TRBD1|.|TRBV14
TGTGCCAGCAGCCGACGACAGGGAGACACTGAAGCTTTCTTT
CASSRRQGDTEAFF
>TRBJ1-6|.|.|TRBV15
TGTGCCACCAGCAGAGGTTATAATTCACCCCTCCACTTT
CATSRGYNSPLHF
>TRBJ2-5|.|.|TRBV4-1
TGCGCCAGCAGCCAAGTAGCGGCGTGGGAGACCCAGTACTTC
CASSQVAAWETQYF
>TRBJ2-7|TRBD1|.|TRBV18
TGTGCCAGCTCAGCAGGACAGGGGGCAAACGAGCAGTACTTC
CASSAGQGANEQYF
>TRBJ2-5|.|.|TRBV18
TGTGCCAGCTCACCAACTCCTTTCTCCAGAGAGACCCAGTACTTC
CASSPTPFSRETQYF
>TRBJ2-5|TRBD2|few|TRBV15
TGTGCCACCAGCGTGACTAGCGGGGGGTCGACCCAGTACTTC
CATSVTSGGSTQYF
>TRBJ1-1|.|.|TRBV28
TGTGCCAGCAGAGGACATCTTGAAGCTTTCTTT
CASRGHLEAFF
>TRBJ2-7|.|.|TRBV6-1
TGTGCCAGCAGTGAAAGTCACAGTTACTACGAGCAGTACTTC
CASSESHSYYEQYF
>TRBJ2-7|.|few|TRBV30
TGTGCCTGGAGTGTAGACGAGAACTACGAGCAGTACTTC
CAWSVDENYEQYF
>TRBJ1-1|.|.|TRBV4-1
TGCGCCAGCAGCCAAGTGACCGGGTATGGTGAAGCTTTCTTT
CASSQVTGYGEAFF